This TCR beta chain was profiled in a study of shared clonotypes between healthy human individuals. Only in-frame clones appear in the TCRdb table, and some are missing; sequencing was by immunoSEQ multiplex PCR. The sample holds some 240,000 clones, approximately 65% seen once. Trimming at V came to 1 base and at J to 0 bases, leaving 8 bases not matched to a gene. This CDR3 comprises 18 residues. The germline V gene has CDR1 KGHSH and CDR2 LQKENI. The J gene is TRBJ2-3, the V gene TRBV18, with 9 bases matching TRBD2. This TCR was recovered from a man between 25 and 39 years old in good health. Material for sequencing was memory CD4+ T cells sorted from blood. Described subset: CD45RA-negative fraction. The chain's CDR3 is CASSPRRLAAFSTDTQYF. DNA of the CDR3: TGTGCCAGCTCACCACGTCGACTAGCGGCTTTTAGCACAGATACGCAGTATTTT. Filled out from reference TRBV18 and TRBJ2-3, the complete variable domain reads NAGVMQNPRHLVRRRGQEARLRCSPMKGHSHVYWYRQLPEEGLKFMVYLQKENIIDESGMPKERFSAEFPKEGPSILRIQQVVRGDSAAYFCASSPRRLAAFSTDTQYFGPGTRLTVL.